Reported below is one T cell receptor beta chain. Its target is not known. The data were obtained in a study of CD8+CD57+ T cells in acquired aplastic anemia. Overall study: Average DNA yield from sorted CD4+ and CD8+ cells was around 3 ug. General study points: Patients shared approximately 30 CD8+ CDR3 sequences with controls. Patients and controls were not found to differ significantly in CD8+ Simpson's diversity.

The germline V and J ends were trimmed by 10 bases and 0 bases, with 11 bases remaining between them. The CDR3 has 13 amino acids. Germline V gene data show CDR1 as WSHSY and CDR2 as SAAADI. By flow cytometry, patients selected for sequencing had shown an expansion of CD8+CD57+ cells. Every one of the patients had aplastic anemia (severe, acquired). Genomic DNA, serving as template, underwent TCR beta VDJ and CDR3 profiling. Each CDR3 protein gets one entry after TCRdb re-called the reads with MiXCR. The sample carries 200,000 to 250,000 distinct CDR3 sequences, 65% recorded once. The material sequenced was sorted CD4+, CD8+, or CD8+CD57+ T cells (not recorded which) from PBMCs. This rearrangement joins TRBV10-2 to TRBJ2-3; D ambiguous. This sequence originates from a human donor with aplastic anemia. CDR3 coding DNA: TGCGCCACAAGACCCCCGAGCACAGATACGCAGTATTTT. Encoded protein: CATRPPSTDTQYF.